This T cell receptor (beta chain) was captured in a study of cytomegalovirus exposure and HLA in healthy donors. Study conclusions and caveats: Per a later analysis, about 18,000 TCR beta sequences showed association with HLA alleles at 0.05 false discovery rate. With DRB1 most and HLA-C fewest, TCR association rates differed between HLA loci in a later analysis.

J was trimmed by 3 bases and V by 8 bases; bases with no gene match: 6. CDR3 length: 15 amino acids. Germline V gives CDR1 ENHRY, CDR2 SYGVKD. PCR was performed using 60 Vbeta and 13 Jbeta primers. The authors' processing: A follow-up analysis tallied tens of millions of unique TCR beta chains, roughly 11 million shared. Assay: immunoSEQ multiplex PCR; the TCRdb copy retains only in-frame clones and omits some. Clone size and the V and J calls come from that table; the DNA yielded D and trimming. The sample lists fewer than 250,000 clones, around 80% seen once, with roughly 3.1% in the top ten. About this clone: Its antigen remains unidentified. This sample includes further DNA sequences coding for the same CDR3.

The sequenced sample consisted of PBMCs. This rearrangement joins TRBV10-3 to TRBJ2-2, with 10 bases identical to TRBD2. The sequence was collected from a man younger than 40 in good health and CMV-seronegative. The CDR3 sequence is CAIGASGGHTGELFF. DNA of the CDR3: TGTGCCATCGGAGCTAGCGGGGGCCACACCGGGGAGCTGTTTTTT.